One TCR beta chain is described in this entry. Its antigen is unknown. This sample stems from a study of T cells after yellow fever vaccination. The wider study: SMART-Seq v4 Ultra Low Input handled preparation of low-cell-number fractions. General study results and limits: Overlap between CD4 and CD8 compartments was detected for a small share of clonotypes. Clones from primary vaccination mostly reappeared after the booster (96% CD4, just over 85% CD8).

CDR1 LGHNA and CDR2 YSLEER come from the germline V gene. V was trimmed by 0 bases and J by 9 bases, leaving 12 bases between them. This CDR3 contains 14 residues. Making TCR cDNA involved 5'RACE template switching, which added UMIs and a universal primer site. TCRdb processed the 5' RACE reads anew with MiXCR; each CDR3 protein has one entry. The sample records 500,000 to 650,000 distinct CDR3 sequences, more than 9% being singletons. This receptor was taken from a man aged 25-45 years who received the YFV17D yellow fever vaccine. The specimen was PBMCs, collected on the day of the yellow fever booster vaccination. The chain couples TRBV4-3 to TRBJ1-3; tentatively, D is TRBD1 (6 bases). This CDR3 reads CASSQDLGGSTIYF. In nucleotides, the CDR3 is TGCGCCAGCAGCCAAGATTTGGGGGGCAGCACCATATATTTT.